The clone carrying this TCR beta chain was seen a handful of times. What it recognizes is unknown. The data are from a study of T-cell memory formation after mild COVID-19. Whole-study context: Clusters of TCRs were largely donor specific. Broader study findings: Some SARS-CoV-2-responding clones were already detected in memory before infection.

Between the trimmed V and J ends, which lost 1 base and 3 bases, there was a span of 10 bases. Germline V CDR1 and CDR2: SGHRS, YFSETQ. The CDR3 length is 14 residues. A single record per CDR3 protein comes from TCRdb applying MiXCR to the 5' RACE reads. This sample has 50,000 to 75,000 distinct CDR3 sequences, with about a tenth found just once. J is TRBJ1-1 and V is TRBV5-1, with unresolved D. The sequencing sample was made of PBMCs or a T cell subset sorted from them (not recorded which). The receptor was isolated from a young man who had mild COVID-19 (a few samples of this study predate the infection). Cell type and time point are not known. The CDR3 spells CASSLRGIDTEAFF. The CDR3 DNA is TGCGCCAGCAGCTTGCGAGGAATCGACACTGAAGCTTTCTTT.